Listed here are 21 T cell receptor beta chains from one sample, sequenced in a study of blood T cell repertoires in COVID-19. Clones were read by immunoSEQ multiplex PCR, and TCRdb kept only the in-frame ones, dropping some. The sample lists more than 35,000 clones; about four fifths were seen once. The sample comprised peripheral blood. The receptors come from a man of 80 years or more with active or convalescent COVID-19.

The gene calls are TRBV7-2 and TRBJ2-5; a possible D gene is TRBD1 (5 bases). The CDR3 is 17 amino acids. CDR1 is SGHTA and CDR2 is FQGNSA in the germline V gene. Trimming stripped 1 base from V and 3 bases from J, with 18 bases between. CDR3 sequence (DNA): TGTGCCAGCAGCTTAGTAGGGGCTGGGGCGGTCAAAGAGACCCAGTACTTC. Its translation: CASSLVGAGAVKETQYF.

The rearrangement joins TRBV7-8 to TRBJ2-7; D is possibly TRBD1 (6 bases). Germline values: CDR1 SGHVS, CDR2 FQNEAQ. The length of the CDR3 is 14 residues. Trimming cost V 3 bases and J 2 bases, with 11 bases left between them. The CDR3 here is CASSFNRVAYEQYF. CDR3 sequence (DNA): TGTGCCAGCAGCTTCAACAGGGTGGCCTACGAGCAGTACTTC. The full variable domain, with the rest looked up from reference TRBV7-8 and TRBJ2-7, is GAGVSQSPRYKVAKRGQDVALRCDPISGHVSLFWYQQALGQGPEFLTYFQNEAQLDKSGLPSDRFFAERPEGSVSTLKIQRTQQEDSAVYLCASSFNRVAYEQYFGPGTRLTVT.

CDR3 sequence (DNA): TGTGCCAGCAGCCGGAAAGGTGGGAGGGGGAACACTGAAGCTTTCTTT. Translated, it gives CASSRKGGRGNTEAFF. The chain employs TRBV21-1 and TRBJ1-1. TRBV21-1 is a pseudogene locus. The CDR3 contains 16 residues.

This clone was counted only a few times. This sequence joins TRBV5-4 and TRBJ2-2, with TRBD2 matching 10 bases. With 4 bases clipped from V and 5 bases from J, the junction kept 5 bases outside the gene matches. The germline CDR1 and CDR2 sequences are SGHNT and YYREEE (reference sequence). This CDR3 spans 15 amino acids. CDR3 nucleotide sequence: TGTGCCAGCAGCCCGGGACTAGCGACGACCGGGGAGCTGTTTTTT. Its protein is CASSPGLATTGELFF. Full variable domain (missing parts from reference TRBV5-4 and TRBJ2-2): ETGVTQSPTHLIKTRGQQVTLRCSSQSGHNTVSWYQQALGQGPQFIFQYYREEENGRGNFPPRFSGLQFPNYSSELNVNALELDDSALYLCASSPGLATTGELFFGEGSRLTVL.

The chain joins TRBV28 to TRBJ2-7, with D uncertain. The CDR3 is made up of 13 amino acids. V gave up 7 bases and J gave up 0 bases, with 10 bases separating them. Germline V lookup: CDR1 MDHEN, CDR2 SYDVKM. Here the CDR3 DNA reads TGTGCCAGCACGCTCATGAGCTCCTACGAGCAGTACTTC. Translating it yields CASTLMSSYEQYF.

The CDR3 spells CASSASGNTEAFF. The CDR3 DNA sequence: TGTGCCAGCAGCGCCAGCGGGAACACTGAAGCTTTCTTT. This chain connects TRBV9 to TRBJ1-1; no definite D call. Germline assignment: CDR1 SGDLS and CDR2 YYNGEE. CDR3 size: 13 residues. V dropped 3 bases and J dropped 1 base, with 7 bases sitting between them.

CDR3 residues: CATAGGTDTQYF. In DNA, the CDR3 is TGTGCCACCGCCGGGGGCACAGATACGCAGTATTTT. This rearrangement joins TRBV24-1 to TRBJ2-3, with D perhaps TRBD2 (5 bases). V lost 9 bases to trimming and J lost 1 base, with 7 bases between them. Germline V lookup: CDR1 KGHDR, CDR2 SFDVKD. The CDR3 consists of 12 residues.

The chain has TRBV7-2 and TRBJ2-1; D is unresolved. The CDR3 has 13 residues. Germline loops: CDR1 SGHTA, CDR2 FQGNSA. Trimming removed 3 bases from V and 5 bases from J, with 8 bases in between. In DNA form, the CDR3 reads TGTGCCAGCAGCTTTTCCAGTCACAATGAGCAGTTCTTC. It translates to CASSFSSHNEQFF.

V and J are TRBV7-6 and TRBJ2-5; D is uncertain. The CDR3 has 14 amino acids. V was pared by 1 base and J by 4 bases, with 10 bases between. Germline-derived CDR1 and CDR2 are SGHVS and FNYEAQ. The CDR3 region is CASSLDPGGETQYF. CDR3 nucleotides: TGTGCCAGCAGCTTAGACCCGGGTGGAGAGACCCAGTACTTC.

CDR3 coding DNA: TGTGCCAGCTCCCGGGAACAGTTGAACACTGAAGCTTTCTTT. Amino acids: CASSREQLNTEAFF. The rearrangement links TRBV18 to TRBJ1-1, with D uncertain. CDR1 and CDR2 from the germline V gene are KGHSH and LQKENI. The CDR3 totals 14 residues. The V gene lost 6 bases and the J gene lost 0 bases, with 11 bases spanning the gap.

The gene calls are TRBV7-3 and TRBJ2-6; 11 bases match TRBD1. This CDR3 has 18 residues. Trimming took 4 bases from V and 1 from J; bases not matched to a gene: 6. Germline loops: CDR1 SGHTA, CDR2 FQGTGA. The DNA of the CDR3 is TGTGCCAGCAGCTCCGGACAGGGGGCCTGGTCTGGGGCCAACGTCCTGACTTTC. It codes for CASSSGQGAWSGANVLTF.

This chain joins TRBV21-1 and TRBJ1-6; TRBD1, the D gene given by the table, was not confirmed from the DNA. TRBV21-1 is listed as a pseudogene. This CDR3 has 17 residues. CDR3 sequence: CASSKGHRSSYNSPLHF. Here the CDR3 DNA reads TGTGCCAGCAGCAAAGGGCACAGGAGCTCCTATAATTCACCCCTCCACTTT.

The CDR3 here is CASSSRDSYGYTF. The CDR3 DNA reads as TGTGCCAGCAGCAGCCGGGACAGCTATGGCTACACCTTC. The V call is TRBV9, the J call TRBJ1-2; 7 nucleotides agree with TRBD1. The V gene end was trimmed by 4 bases and the J gene end by 4 bases; junction bases not matched to a gene: 4. CDR1 is SGDLS and CDR2 is YYNGEE in the germline V gene. This CDR3 has 13 residues.

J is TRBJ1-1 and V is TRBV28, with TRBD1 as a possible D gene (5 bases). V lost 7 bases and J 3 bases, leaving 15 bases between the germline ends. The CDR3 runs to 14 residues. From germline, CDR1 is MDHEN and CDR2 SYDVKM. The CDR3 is CASNSGGGYTEAFF. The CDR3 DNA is TGTGCCAGCAACTCTGGGGGGGGATACACTGAAGCTTTCTTT. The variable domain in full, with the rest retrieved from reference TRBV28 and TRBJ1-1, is DVKVTQSSRYLVKRTGEKVFLECVQDMDHENMFWYRQDPGLGLRLIYFSYDVKMKEKGDIPEGYSVSREKKERFSLILESASTNQTSMYLCASNSGGGYTEAFFGQGTRLTVV.

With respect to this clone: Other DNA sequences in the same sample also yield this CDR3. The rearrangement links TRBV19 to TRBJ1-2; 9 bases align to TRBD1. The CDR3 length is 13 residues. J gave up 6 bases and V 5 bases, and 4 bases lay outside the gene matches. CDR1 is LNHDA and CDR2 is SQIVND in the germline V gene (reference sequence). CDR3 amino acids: CASSARDRDGYTF. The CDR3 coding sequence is TGTGCCAGTAGTGCTAGGGACAGGGATGGCTACACCTTC.

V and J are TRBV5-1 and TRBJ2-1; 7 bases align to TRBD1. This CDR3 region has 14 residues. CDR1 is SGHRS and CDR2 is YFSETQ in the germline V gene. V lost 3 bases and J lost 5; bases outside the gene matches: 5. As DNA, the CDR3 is TGCGCCAGCAGCTCCGGGACAGAACACAATGAGCAGTTCTTC. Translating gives CASSSGTEHNEQFF.

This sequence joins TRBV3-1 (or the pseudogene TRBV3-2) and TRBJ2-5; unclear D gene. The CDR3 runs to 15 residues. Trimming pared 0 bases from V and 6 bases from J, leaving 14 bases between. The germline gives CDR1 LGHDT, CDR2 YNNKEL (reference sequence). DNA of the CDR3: TGTGCCAGCAGCCAAGAGGAGACTTTCGGAAAGACCCAGTACTTC. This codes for CASSQEETFGKTQYF.

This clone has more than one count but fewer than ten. Here the CDR3 reads CASSPRMVAGTYEQYF. CDR3 in DNA: TGTGCCAGCTCTCCTAGGATGGTAGCGGGTACCTACGAGCAGTACTTC. The rearrangement links TRBV18 to TRBJ2-7; the match to TRBD2 covers 7 bases. The CDR3 loop spans 16 amino acids. V dropped 6 bases and J dropped 2; count of bases not matched to a gene: 13. Germline V CDR1 and CDR2: KGHSH, LQKENI.

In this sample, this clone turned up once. Here the CDR3 reads CASSLFGDTEAFF. CDR3 DNA: TGTGCCAGCAGCTTATTCGGGGACACTGAAGCTTTCTTT. The V and J genes are TRBV7-9 and TRBJ1-1; no clear D. The CDR3 sequence is 13 residues long. Trimming removed 2 bases at V and 3 bases at J, with 7 bases between. The germline V gene has CDR1 SEHNR and CDR2 FQNEAQ (reference sequence).

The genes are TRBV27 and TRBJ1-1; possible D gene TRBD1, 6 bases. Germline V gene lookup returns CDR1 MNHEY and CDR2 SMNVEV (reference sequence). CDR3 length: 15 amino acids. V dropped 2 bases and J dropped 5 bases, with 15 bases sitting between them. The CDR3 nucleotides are TGTGCCAGCAGTTTACGCTCACAGGGACGGACTGAAGCTTTCTTT. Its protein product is CASSLRSQGRTEAFF.

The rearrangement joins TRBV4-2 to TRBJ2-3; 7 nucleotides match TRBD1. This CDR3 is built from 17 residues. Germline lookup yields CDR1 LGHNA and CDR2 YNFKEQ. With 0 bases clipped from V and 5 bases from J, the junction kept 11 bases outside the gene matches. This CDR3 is CASSQDERTGILDTQYF. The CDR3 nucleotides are TGTGCCAGCAGCCAAGACGAAAGGACAGGCATTTTAGATACGCAGTATTTT.